The present T cell receptor (beta chain) was sequenced within a study of glioma-infiltrating T cells. Per germline, CDR1 MGHRA and CDR2 YSYEKL. There are 16 residues in the CDR3. Trimming at V came to 5 bases and at J to 3 bases, leaving 5 bases not matched to a gene. The table lists this clonotype with many counts. The iRepertoire nested amplicon-rescue multiplex PCR amplified TCR alpha and beta CDR3s from RNA. MiXCR, applied by TCRdb to the multiplex PCR reads, yields one record per CDR3 protein. The sample has 44,000 or so distinct CDR3 sequences, around 20% seen once; the top ten hold almost 6.5%.

The V call is TRBV4-1, the J call TRBJ2-3, with TRBD2 matching 13 bases. The sample taken for sequencing was glioma tissue, nonneoplastic brain tissue, or PBMCs (not recorded which). This receptor was identified in a human donor with low-grade glioma or glioblastoma, undergoing nonglioma brain surgery, or in good health (not recorded which). The CDR3 is CASSLRTSGGTDTQYF. The CDR3 bases are TGCGCCAGCAGCTTACGGACTAGCGGGGGAACAGATACGCAGTATTTT.